These 11 T cell receptor beta chains originate from one sample sequenced in a study of T cells in Graves' hyperthyroidism and ophthalmopathy. Regions amplified from RNA transcripts were the TCR beta CDR3 regions. First-round RT-PCR targeting the TCR CDR3 was performed with the HTBI primer set. One entry per CDR3 protein, called by TCRdb with MiXCR from the multiplex PCR reads. Of about 840,000 distinct CDR3 sequences listed, approximately 40% are singletons. Sequencing was carried out using blood. The receptors stem from a man between 18 and 29 years old with Graves' hyperthyroidism.

On this clonotype itself: A read error is possible here, since a much larger clone lies one base away. The chain couples TRBV19 to TRBJ1-5, with D tentatively TRBD1 (6 bases). The germline V gene encodes CDR1 LNHDA and CDR2 SQIVND (reference sequence). There are 15 residues in the CDR3. The CDR3 reads CAGSMSGEGHQPQHF. CDR3 DNA sequence: TGTGCCGGTAGTATGTCAGGGGAAGGGCATCAGCCCCAGCATTTT.

This clonotype showed up just a few times. V is TRBV20-1 and J is TRBJ2-7, with TRBD2 matching over 8 bases. Per the germline V gene, CDR1 is DFQATT and CDR2 is SNEGSKA (reference sequence). The CDR3 loop spans 14 amino acids. V gave up 1 base and J gave up 2 bases; unmatched junction bases: 4. The CDR3 sequence is CSARGTSRTYEQYF. Written as DNA, the CDR3 is TGCAGTGCTAGAGGGACTAGCAGAACCTACGAGCAGTACTTC.

In its sample, this clonotype was seen many times. The V call is TRBV25-1, the J call TRBJ1-1, with D uncertain. The germline V gene has CDR1 MGHDK and CDR2 SYGVNS. V shed 4 bases and J shed 4 bases, with 13 bases lying between them. The CDR3 runs 14 residues. In nucleotides, the CDR3 is TGTGCCAGCAGTGTGGGAACGGGAGTCACTGAAGCTTTCTTT. It yields the protein CASSVGTGVTEAFF.

This rearrangement joins TRBV7-2 to TRBJ2-2; D possibly corresponds to TRBD1 (5 bases). V shed 3 bases and J shed 3 bases, with 8 bases lying between them. Germline lookup yields CDR1 SGHTA and CDR2 FQGNSA. The CDR3 has 14 amino acids. The CDR3 coding sequence is TGTGCCAGCAGCTTGACAGCCGACACCGGGGAGCTGTTTTTT. This translates into CASSLTADTGELFF.

The rearrangement uses TRBV10-3 and TRBJ1-5; 10 bases align to TRBD1. CDR3 length equals 18 residues. J lost 0 bases, V lost 3 bases, and 8 bases had no gene match. CDR1 ENHRY and CDR2 SYGVKD come from the germline V gene. CDR3 in amino acids: CAISDPSGTGDSNQPQHF. The DNA of the CDR3 is TGTGCCATCAGTGACCCATCCGGGACAGGGGATAGCAATCAGCCCCAGCATTTT.

This clonotype was counted ten times or more. The V gene is TRBV24-1, the J gene TRBJ1-3; perhaps TRBD1 as D (5 bases). This CDR3 has 16 amino acids. Deletions cut 2 bases from V and 0 bases from J, with 10 bases between. CDR1 is KGHDR, CDR2 SFDVKD, per germline. The CDR3 DNA reads as TGTGCCACCAGTGATTCCTGGGGCCCCTCTGGAAACACCATATATTTT. It translates to CATSDSWGPSGNTIYF.

This clonotype was found a few times. The chain is built from TRBV20-1 and TRBJ2-7; possibly TRBD2 for D (6 bases). CDR3 size: 16 residues. Germline values: CDR1 DFQATT, CDR2 SNEGSKA (reference sequence). V was clipped by 7 bases and J by 2 bases, with 24 bases between them. Written as DNA, the CDR3 is TGCAGTGGGATTGGCGGGATAGTAGGTCGACCCTACGAGCAGTACTTC. It codes for CSGIGGIVGRPYEQYF.

In this sample, this clonotype turned up a few times. The rearrangement links TRBV7-9 to TRBJ2-7; D uncertain. The V end lost 0 bases, the J end lost 5 bases, and 11 bases lay between the germline ends. Looked up from germline, CDR1 is SEHNR and CDR2 is FQNEAQ (reference sequence). CDR3 length: 14 residues. This CDR3 is CASSLAGVEDEQYF. CDR3 DNA: TGTGCCAGCAGCTTAGCGGGCGTTGAGGACGAGCAGTACTTC.

The V and J genes are TRBV5-1 and TRBJ2-5; TRBD1 is a possible D gene (5 bases). Germline lookup yields CDR1 SGHRS and CDR2 YFSETQ. This CDR3 comprises 15 residues. V was clipped by 4 bases and J by 3 bases, with 16 bases between them. The CDR3 DNA reads as TGCGCCAGCAGCCGTCAGGGAAACGGCGAAGAGACCCAGTACTTC. Residues: CASSRQGNGEETQYF. The full variable domain, with the rest looked up from reference TRBV5-1 and TRBJ2-5, is KAGVTQTPRYLIKTRGQQVTLSCSPISGHRSVSWYQQTPGQGLQFLFEYFSETQRNKGNFPGRFSGRQFSNSRSEMNVSTLELGDSALYLCASSRQGNGEETQYFGPGTRLLVL.

There are a few counts of this clonotype. The rearrangement links TRBV14 to TRBJ2-7, with D hard to call. The CDR3 consists of 17 residues. V gave up 0 bases and J gave up 0 bases, with 15 bases separating them. Germline loops: CDR1 SGHDN, CDR2 FVKESK. CDR3 nucleotides: TGTGCCAGCAGCCAAGATAATGGGCGCTCCAGCTCCTACGAGCAGTACTTC. Its translation is CASSQDNGRSSSYEQYF.

This clonotype was found many times. The chain couples TRBV7-2 to TRBJ2-5; D may match TRBD1 or TRBD2 (5 bases each). The length of the CDR3 is 15 residues. Per the germline V gene, CDR1 is SGHTA and CDR2 is FQGNSA. Trimming took off 5 bases at V and 8 bases at J, with 21 bases between the two ends. CDR3 DNA sequence: TGTGCCAGCAGCCGAAGCCCGGGGCAGGGCGACACCCAGTACTTC. It codes for CASSRSPGQGDTQYF. The complete variable domain, with remaining parts taken from reference TRBV7-2 and TRBJ2-5, reads GAGVSQSPSNKVTEKGKDVELRCDPISGHTALYWYRQSLGQGLEFLIYFQGNSAPDKSGLPSDRFSAERTGGSVSTLTIQRTQQEDSAVYLCASSRSPGQGDTQYFGPGTRLLVL.